This T cell receptor beta chain originates from a study of OX40 agonist ivuxolimab in advanced cancers. Study-wide points: The study found that CD8+ T cells averaged more expanded clones than CD4+.

The CDR3 loop spans 16 amino acids. The junction had 11 bases not matched to a gene; V was cut back by 3 bases and J by 5 bases. Germline CDR1 MNHEY, CDR2 SMNVEV (reference sequence). Autoimmune disease history or systemic immunosuppression barred patients. Produced via immunoSEQ multiplex PCR; TCRdb's table is partial and in-frame only. The sample shows approximately 70,000 clones, about 91% of them seen only once. This clone was seen once. Its antigen is currently unknown. V is TRBV27 and J is TRBJ2-5; 8 bases align to TRBD2. This TCR was sampled from an adult with an advanced solid tumor such as melanoma, head and neck, liver or kidney cancer. The specimen comprised CD4+ or CD8+ T cells sorted from blood, sampled in a trial of the OX40 agonist ivuxolimab. This CDR3 reads CASSLRAGAWMETQYF. The CDR3 DNA reads as TGTGCCAGCAGTTTGCGAGCGGGGGCGTGGATGGAGACCCAGTACTTC.